This passage covers 8 T cell receptor beta chains from one sample sequenced in a study of T cell repertoires in cytomegalovirus infection. One entry per CDR3 protein, called by TCRdb with MiXCR from the reads. This sample carries 150,000 to 180,000 distinct CDR3 sequences, 23% of them seen once, and the ten largest clones take around 9.9%. Sequencing used PBMCs. The receptor set was obtained from a human donor in good health (CMV status not recorded). Some clones in this sample may be carry-over from other donors' samples.

The rearrangement links TRBV7-3 to TRBJ2-3; TRBD2 aligns across 8 bases. The CDR3 contains 14 residues. Losses at the gene ends were 2 bases for V and 4 bases for J; bases not matched to a gene: 2. Germline V CDR1 and CDR2: SGHTA, FQGTGA. The CDR3 protein is CASSLAGGSDTQYF. The CDR3 coding sequence is TGTGCCAGCAGCTTAGCGGGGGGTTCAGATACGCAGTATTTT.

Only a few counts were recorded for this clonotype. The chain has TRBV6-2 or TRBV6-3 and TRBJ2-5; 7 bases align to TRBD2. CDR1 is MNHEY, CDR2 SVGEGT, per germline. This CDR3 has 11 amino acids. The CDR3 DNA reads TGTGCGAGCGGGGTACAAGAGACCCAGTACTTC. Protein product: CASGVQETQYF.

The rearrangement uses TRBV11-2 and TRBJ2-2; D is uncertain. Germline loops: CDR1 SGHAT, CDR2 FQNNGV. The CDR3 consists of 14 residues. Trimming took 1 base from V and 4 from J, leaving 7 bases between them. The CDR3 coding sequence is TGTGCCAGCAGCTTAGCGCGGACCACCGGGGAGCTGTTTTTT. Translating gives CASSLARTTGELFF.

This clonotype has a single count. The chain joins TRBV7-4 to TRBJ2-5; TRBD2 matches at 8 bases. Germline V gene lookup returns CDR1 SGHVT and CDR2 SQSDAQ. Losses at the gene ends were 8 bases for V and 5 bases for J; bases not matched to a gene: 19. The CDR3 totals 17 residues. CDR3 loop: CASATSWRGRTMETQYF. The CDR3 nucleotides read TGTGCCAGCGCGACCTCGTGGCGCGGGAGGACCATGGAGACCCAGTACTTC.

This clonotype showed up many times. The chain joins TRBV6-5 to TRBJ2-7; 7 bases fit TRBD2. The CDR3 totals 11 residues. Germline CDR1 and CDR2: MNHEY and SVGAGI. The J segment lost 5 bases and the V segment lost 10 bases, leaving 5 bases of the junction unmatched. The CDR3 loop reads CATLAGDEQYF. For the CDR3, the DNA is TGTGCCACCCTGGCGGGGGACGAGCAGTACTTC.

This clonotype has at least ten counts. The chain links TRBV7-8 to TRBJ2-7; D possibly corresponds to TRBD1 (5 bases). The germline CDR1 and CDR2 sequences are SGHVS and FQNEAQ. Deletions cut 5 bases from V and 6 bases from J, with 11 bases between. This CDR3 region has 12 residues. As DNA, the CDR3 is TGTGCCAGCAGCCAGCAGGGCTCCGAGCAGTACTTC. This encodes CASSQQGSEQYF.

This clonotype was recorded at least ten times. This chain uses TRBV7-2 with TRBJ1-6, with D uncertain. The V gene lost 4 bases and the J gene lost 5 bases, with 9 bases spanning the gap. This CDR3 is 14 amino acids long. Germline lookup yields CDR1 SGHTA and CDR2 FQGNSA. In DNA form, the CDR3 reads TGTGCCAGCAGCTCTAACCCCGATAATTCACCCCTCCACTTT. This codes for CASSSNPDNSPLHF.

In nucleotides, the CDR3 is TGTGCCAGCAGCCCCGGTGATAACTATGGCTACACCTTC. Translated: CASSPGDNYGYTF. The rearrangement joins TRBV7-6 to TRBJ1-2; D is unclear. Germline V gene lookup returns CDR1 SGHVS and CDR2 FNYEAQ. The V and J ends lost 5 bases and 1 base respectively, with 8 bases between them. There are 13 residues in the CDR3. Supplemented by reference TRBV7-6 and TRBJ1-2, the full variable domain reads GAGVSQSPRYKVTKRGQDVALRCDPISGHVSLYWYRQALGQGPEFLTYFNYEAQQDKSGLPNDRFSAERPEGSISTLTIQRTEQRDSAMYRCASSPGDNYGYTFGSGTRLTVV.